Below are 19 T cell receptor beta chains sequenced from a single sample in a study of CD8 T cells in Susac syndrome. It was with random hexamers that 0.5 to 1 ug RNA was reverse transcribed. TCRdb ran MiXCR on the immunoSEQ multiplex PCR reads and lists one entry per CDR3 protein. The sample gives over 150,000 distinct CDR3 sequences, over 85% of which show up once; 0.09% to 0.1% is in the top ten. What was sequenced was CD4+ T cells from PBMCs. These receptors all come from a human donor with multiple sclerosis.

The CDR3 region is CASSIQGTADTQYF. Here the CDR3 DNA reads TGTGCCAGTAGTATCCAGGGAACGGCAGATACGCAGTATTTT. J is TRBJ2-3 and V is TRBV19; D is possibly TRBD1 (5 bases). The V and J ends lost 3 bases and 4 bases respectively, with 11 bases between them. Germline CDR1 and CDR2: LNHDA and SQIVND (reference sequence). The CDR3 runs to 14 residues.

This chain links TRBV7-8 with TRBJ2-7; no clear D. The ends were cut back, 1 base at V and 0 bases at J, with 10 bases in the middle. Per the germline V gene, CDR1 is SGHVS and CDR2 is FQNEAQ. CDR3 size: 15 residues. The DNA of the CDR3 is TGTGCCAGCAGCTTAGTCACATTAAGCTCCTACGAGCAGTACTTC. It yields the protein CASSLVTLSSYEQYF. The full variable domain, with the rest looked up from reference TRBV7-8 and TRBJ2-7, is GAGVSQSPRYKVAKRGQDVALRCDPISGHVSLFWYQQALGQGPEFLTYFQNEAQLDKSGLPSDRFFAERPEGSVSTLKIQRTQQEDSAVYLCASSLVTLSSYEQYFGPGTRLTVT.

This chain joins TRBV7-2 and TRBJ2-3; D possibly corresponds to TRBD1 (6 bases). Germline-derived CDR1 and CDR2 are SGHTA and FQGNSA. CDR3 size: 14 residues. Trimming stripped 1 base from V and 7 bases from J, with 12 bases between. This CDR3 reads CASSLETQGYTQYF. For the CDR3, the DNA is TGTGCCAGCAGCTTAGAGACACAGGGATATACGCAGTATTTT. Full variable domain (outside the CDR3, taken from reference TRBV7-2 and TRBJ2-3): GAGVSQSPSNKVTEKGKDVELRCDPISGHTALYWYRQSLGQGLEFLIYFQGNSAPDKSGLPSDRFSAERTGGSVSTLTIQRTQQEDSAVYLCASSLETQGYTQYFGPGTRLTVL.

The chain employs TRBV5-6 and TRBJ2-2, with 7 bases matching TRBD2. The CDR3 runs to 17 residues. V was clipped by 4 bases and J by 5 bases; unmatched bases: 14. Germline values: CDR1 SGHDT, CDR2 YYEEEE. CDR3 loop: CASSPGLVREYTGELFF. Here the CDR3 DNA reads TGTGCCAGCAGCCCTGGACTGGTGCGGGAGTATACCGGGGAGCTGTTTTTT.

This rearrangement joins TRBV2 to TRBJ2-1, with TRBD2 matching 7 bases. The J segment lost 5 bases and the V segment lost 4 bases, leaving 11 bases of the junction unmatched. Germline lookup yields CDR1 SNHLY and CDR2 FYNNEI. The CDR3 consists of 16 residues. The DNA for the CDR3 is TGTGCCAGCAGTGGGCCGGGCGGGAGAGAGCACAATGAGCAGTTCTTC. Translation gives CASSGPGGREHNEQFF.

J is TRBJ1-3 and V is TRBV20-1, with D perhaps matching TRBD1 (5 bases). Between the trimmed V and J ends, which lost 5 bases and 0 bases, there was a span of 29 bases. Looked up from germline, CDR1 is DFQATT and CDR2 is SNEGSKA (reference sequence). The CDR3 is 20 amino acids. Written as DNA, the CDR3 is TGCAGTGCTCGCCTCGGGACTGGCGGTAAAGGAATCTTCTCTGGAAACACCATATATTTT. Protein sequence: CSARLGTGGKGIFSGNTIYF.

The rearrangement uses TRBV12-3 or TRBV12-4 and TRBJ2-1; unclear D gene. V was shortened by 5 bases and J by 0 bases, with 11 bases between the two germline ends. The CDR3 is made up of 15 amino acids. CDR3 amino acids: CASSPGPYSYNEQFF. In DNA, the CDR3 is TGTGCCAGCAGTCCTGGACCTTACTCCTACAATGAGCAGTTCTTC.

The chain is built from TRBV28 and TRBJ1-2, with 7 bases aligning to TRBD1. Per the germline V gene, CDR1 is MDHEN and CDR2 is SYDVKM. Unmatched junction bases numbered 14, after V lost 4 bases and J lost 0 bases. This CDR3 has 18 amino acids. CDR3 loop: CASSSPPGTDHSNYGYTF. CDR3 DNA sequence: TGTGCCAGCAGTTCCCCCCCGGGGACAGACCACTCTAACTATGGCTACACCTTC.

The V call is TRBV6-1, the J call TRBJ1-1; a possible D gene is TRBD1 (5 bases). V lost 8 bases and J 6 bases, leaving 16 bases between the germline ends. In germline, CDR1 is MNHNS, CDR2 SASEGT. CDR3 length: 13 residues. This chain's CDR3 is CASSPGLPPEAFF. As DNA, the CDR3 is TGTGCCAGCTCCCCGGGACTTCCCCCTGAAGCTTTCTTT.

The chain recombines TRBV12-3 or TRBV12-4 with TRBJ2-3; D ambiguous. The CDR3 has 12 residues. V was cut by 8 bases and J by 6 bases, with 12 bases left in between. The CDR3 sequence: CASSPGMDTQYF. The DNA of the CDR3 is TGTGCCAGCTCCCCGGGCATGGATACGCAGTATTTT.

V and J are TRBV6-6 and TRBJ2-3; 7 bases fit TRBD1. The CDR3 loop spans 13 amino acids. CDR1 is MNHNY, CDR2 SVGAGI, per germline (reference sequence). Losses at the gene ends were 5 bases for V and 4 bases for J; bases not matched to a gene: 3. The CDR3 DNA reads as TGTGCCAGCAGTCCGACAGGGTCAGATACGCAGTATTTT. This encodes CASSPTGSDTQYF.

The J gene is TRBJ2-1, the V gene TRBV20-1, with 7 positions matching TRBD2. With 6 bases clipped from V and 4 bases from J, the junction kept 12 bases outside the gene matches. The CDR3 is 15 residues long. Germline CDR1 and CDR2: DFQATT and SNEGSKA (reference sequence). CDR3 nucleotide sequence: TGCAGTGCCAAGCAGCTAGCGGTTTCTTACAATGAGCAGTTCTTC. It specifies CSAKQLAVSYNEQFF.

This sequence joins TRBV3-1 and TRBJ1-3; D is uncertain. This CDR3 is 15 amino acids long. CDR1 LGHDT and CDR2 YNNKEL come from the germline V gene (reference sequence). Trimming cost V 0 bases and J 0 bases, with 6 bases left between them. CDR3 nucleotide sequence: TGTGCCAGCAGCCAAGATACTCTCTCTGGAAACACCATATATTTT. Protein: CASSQDTLSGNTIYF.

CDR3 in amino acids: CASSSGLAGGDTQYF. The CDR3 DNA reads as TGTGCCAGCAGCTCGGGACTAGCGGGAGGAGATACGCAGTATTTT. The chain carries TRBV7-2 and TRBJ2-3; 15 bases fit TRBD2. Trimming cost V 4 bases and J 5 bases; bases outside gene matches: 1. CDR3 length: 15 amino acids. In germline, CDR1 is SGHTA, CDR2 FQGNSA.

The chain has TRBV28 and TRBJ2-2; D tentatively reads TRBD1 or TRBD2 (7 bases each). V lost 6 bases, J lost 6 bases, and 14 bases lay in between. This CDR3 has 14 amino acids. The germline V gene has CDR1 MDHEN and CDR2 SYDVKM. Here the CDR3 DNA reads TGTGCCAGCAGGCTCAGGGGGGGGGCCGGGGAGCTGTTTTTT. Translation gives CASRLRGGAGELFF.

The chain uses TRBV2 and TRBJ1-2; a weak D match, TRBD1 (5 bases). Germline V lookup: CDR1 SNHLY, CDR2 FYNNEI. The V end lost 5 bases, the J end lost 5 bases, and 12 bases lay between the germline ends. CDR3 length: 13 amino acids. CDR3 nucleotides: TGTGCCAGCAGTATCTATGCAGGGTATGGCTACACCTTC. It encodes CASSIYAGYGYTF.

The CDR3 nucleotides are TGTGCCAGCAGGCAGACAGGGGATAGTGAAAAACTGTTTTTT. It codes for CASRQTGDSEKLFF. This sequence joins TRBV2 and TRBJ1-4; 8 nucleotides line up with TRBD1. With V trimmed by 6 bases and J by 7 bases, 7 bases remained unmatched. CDR1 is SNHLY, CDR2 FYNNEI, per germline. The CDR3 totals 14 residues.

J is TRBJ1-3 and V is TRBV27; 8 positions agree with TRBD1. With V trimmed by 4 bases and J by 2 bases, 1 base remained unmatched. Germline loops: CDR1 MNHEY, CDR2 SMNVEV (reference sequence). The CDR3 totals 14 residues. CDR3 coding DNA: TGTGCCAGCAGTTCGACAGGGGCTGGAAACACCATATATTTT. This sequence encodes CASSSTGAGNTIYF.

J is TRBJ2-7 and V is TRBV27; 14 bases match TRBD2. The CDR3 is 17 residues long. Trimming cost V 5 bases and J 3 bases; bases outside gene matches: 9. Germline V gives CDR1 MNHEY, CDR2 SMNVEV (reference sequence). In DNA form, the CDR3 reads TGTGCCAGCAGTCCCACCAAGACTAGCGGGAGGGGCTACGAGCAGTACTTC. Translation: CASSPTKTSGRGYEQYF.